One and the same sample provided the 15 T cell receptor beta chains below, sequenced in a study of Ad26.COV2.S vaccination and SARS-CoV-2 variants. Specified treatment: some 19 received Ad26.COV2.S at low or high dose, single or two shots; about 5 received placebo; per-sample allocation not given. On day 63 after the first injection, vaccine and placebo recipients gave samples. This table comes from immunoSEQ multiplex PCR, and its TCRdb copy is limited to in-frame clones, with some not included. Altogether about 350,000 clones are present, 80% to 90% being singletons, with the ten largest covering approximately 5%. The material was peripheral blood, obtained in a trial of Ad26.COV2.S vaccine versus placebo. All receptors derive from a person aged 18 to 65 who received the Ad26.COV2.S COVID-19 vaccine or a placebo.

V gene TRBV19 combines with J gene TRBJ2-1; 7 positions agree with TRBD2. Germline CDR1 is LNHDA and CDR2 is SQIVND (reference sequence). The CDR3 runs 15 residues. Trimming at V came to 3 bases and at J to 6 bases, leaving 8 bases not matched to a gene. CDR3 amino acids: CASSITLAGVNEQFF. The CDR3 nucleotides are TGTGCCAGTAGTATTACCCTCGCGGGAGTCAATGAGCAGTTCTTC.

This clone was observed at least ten times. V is TRBV4-1 and J is TRBJ1-2, with TRBD1 as a possible D gene (5 bases). CDR1 is MGHRA and CDR2 is YSYEKL in the germline V gene. V was shortened by 0 bases and J by 7 bases, with 12 bases between the two germline ends. The CDR3 spans 14 residues. The CDR3 loop is CASSQDQGVSGYTF. CDR3 coding DNA: TGCGCCAGCAGCCAAGATCAGGGAGTTTCTGGCTACACCTTC.

V gene TRBV7-6 combines with J gene TRBJ2-3; weak D call: TRBD1 (6 bases). The germline V and J ends were trimmed by 5 bases and 0 bases, with 15 bases remaining between them. Germline lookup yields CDR1 SGHVS and CDR2 FNYEAQ. The CDR3 totals 16 residues. CDR3 DNA: TGTGCCAGCAGCGCACAAGCAGGGGCTAGCACAGATACGCAGTATTTT. Translating gives CASSAQAGASTDTQYF.

The chain combines TRBV24-1 with TRBJ1-2; D is perhaps TRBD1 (6 bases). The CDR3 extends over 14 amino acids. V lost 2 bases to trimming and J lost 7 bases, with 13 bases between them. Germline V gene lookup returns CDR1 KGHDR and CDR2 SFDVKD. The CDR3 coding sequence is TGTGCCACCAGTGATTACCGGGACAATGTTGGCTACACCTTC. Translated, it gives CATSDYRDNVGYTF.

J is TRBJ2-7 and V is TRBV2; unclear D gene. The CDR3 has 13 residues. In germline, CDR1 is SNHLY, CDR2 FYNNEI. V shed 6 bases and J shed 2 bases, with 11 bases lying between them. CDR3 sequence (DNA): TGTGCCAGCAGCTTGGACGGAGCCTACGAGCAGTACTTC. Protein sequence: CASSLDGAYEQYF.

To note about this clone: The sample carries other DNA sequences with the same CDR3. This chain joins TRBV19 and TRBJ1-1; D might be TRBD1 (5 bases). The CDR3 runs to 13 residues. Per the germline V gene, CDR1 is LNHDA and CDR2 is SQIVND (reference sequence). V was pared by 4 bases and J by 0 bases, with 6 bases between. The CDR3 coding sequence is TGTGCCAGTAGTACGACAGTGAACACTGAAGCTTTCTTT. Protein product: CASSTTVNTEAFF.

The V call is TRBV28, the J call TRBJ2-3, with D perhaps matching TRBD2 (5 bases). The CDR3 contains 16 residues. The V end lost 7 bases, the J end lost 4 bases, and 21 bases lay between the germline ends. Germline CDR1 MDHEN, CDR2 SYDVKM. This chain's CDR3 is CASTPPVGSFSDTQYF. The CDR3 nucleotides read TGTGCCAGCACTCCGCCGGTGGGGAGTTTTTCAGATACGCAGTATTTT.

The chain joins TRBV10-2 to TRBJ2-7, with TRBD2 identical over 7 bases. V shed 3 bases, J shed 2 bases, and the junction held 7 bases outside the gene matches. Germline V gene lookup returns CDR1 WSHSY and CDR2 SAAADI. This CDR3 is built from 15 residues. The CDR3 sequence is CASSDGGGFPYEQYF. CDR3 in DNA: TGCGCCAGCAGTGATGGGGGGGGGTTCCCCTACGAGCAGTACTTC.

The V and J genes are TRBV2 and TRBJ1-1, with a tentative D call TRBD1 (6 bases). V lost 7 bases and J lost 2, with 14 bases in between. Germline V gene lookup returns CDR1 SNHLY and CDR2 FYNNEI. The CDR3 is 14 residues long. CDR3 DNA: TGTGCCAGCACTCCTACGACAGGTAACACTGAAGCTTTCTTT. Protein: CASTPTTGNTEAFF.

V is TRBV28 and J is TRBJ2-3; 7 nucleotides agree with TRBD1. The ends lost 7 bases at V and 6 bases at J; junction bases unmatched: 7. In germline, CDR1 is MDHEN, CDR2 SYDVKM. There are 13 residues in the CDR3. Written as DNA, the CDR3 is TGTGCCAGCACTCTACAGGGGTGGGATACGCAGTATTTT. This codes for CASTLQGWDTQYF.

V gene TRBV28 combines with J gene TRBJ1-2; D is uncertain. The ends were cut back, 6 bases at V and 0 bases at J, with 14 bases in the middle. The CDR3 covers 15 residues. Per germline, CDR1 MDHEN and CDR2 SYDVKM. The CDR3 DNA reads as TGTGCCAGCAGGCCTCCCGGCGGGTCTAACTATGGCTACACCTTC. Residues: CASRPPGGSNYGYTF.

This clone was picked up a small number of times. V gene TRBV5-1 combines with J gene TRBJ1-2; D call uncertain. This CDR3 region has 14 residues. Germline V CDR1 and CDR2: SGHRS, YFSETQ. The ends were cut back, 4 bases at V and 3 bases at J, with 13 bases in the middle. CDR3 amino acids: CASSLVTYHYGYTF. In DNA form, the CDR3 reads TGCGCCAGCAGCCTGGTTACCTACCACTATGGCTACACCTTC.

The chain joins TRBV19 to TRBJ1-2, with unresolved D. There are 13 residues in the CDR3. The V gene lost 1 base and the J gene lost 5 bases, with 8 bases spanning the gap. The germline gives CDR1 LNHDA, CDR2 SQIVND (reference sequence). The CDR3 here is CASSIGRYYGYTF. The DNA for the CDR3 is TGTGCCAGTAGTATAGGACGGTATTATGGCTACACCTTC. Full variable domain (remainder filled in from reference TRBV19 and TRBJ1-2): DGGITQSPKYLFRKEGQNVTLSCEQNLNHDAMYWYRQDPGQGLRLIYYSQIVNDFQKGDIAEGYSVSREKKESFPLTVTSAQKNPTAFYLCASSIGRYYGYTFGSGTRLTVV.

The V and J genes are TRBV19 and TRBJ2-1; D possibly corresponds to TRBD1 (6 bases). Trimming pared 7 bases from V and 5 bases from J, leaving 15 bases between. CDR3 length: 14 residues. The germline V gene has CDR1 LNHDA and CDR2 SQIVND (reference sequence). The CDR3 nucleotides read TGTGCCAGTACGGCAGGGGTCGGACACAATGAGCAGTTCTTC. Protein: CASTAGVGHNEQFF.

The rearrangement uses TRBV6-1 and TRBJ2-7, with a weak D call TRBD1 (6 bases). V gave up 4 bases and J gave up 1 base, with 23 bases separating them. The germline V gene encodes CDR1 MNHNS and CDR2 SASEGT. The CDR3 runs to 18 residues. The CDR3 coding sequence is TGTGCCAGCAGTGTGGGGGTAACAGTTGGGGGCCGATCCTACGAGCAGTACTTC. Translation gives CASSVGVTVGGRSYEQYF.